This passage covers 25 T cell receptor beta chains from one sample sequenced in a study of T cells in narcolepsy. The table came from immunoSEQ multiplex PCR; TCRdb's copy has only in-frame clones and leaves some out. The sample has fewer than 40,000 clones; 75% to 90% are singletons. Source material: CD45RA- memory CD4+ T cells from PBMCs. These receptors were obtained from a human donor with narcolepsy.

DNA of the CDR3: TGTGCCAGCAGCTTTGGGGGGAACAATCAGCCCCAGCATTTT. This encodes CASSFGGNNQPQHF. The rearrangement joins TRBV7-9 to TRBJ1-5; weak D call: TRBD1 (5 bases). V dropped 3 bases and J dropped 3 bases, with 9 bases sitting between them. Germline V lookup: CDR1 SEHNR, CDR2 FQNEAQ (reference sequence). This CDR3 contains 14 residues.

This rearrangement joins TRBV30 to TRBJ1-2; D is ambiguous. This CDR3 region has 12 residues. The germline V gene has CDR1 GTSNPN and CDR2 SVGIG (reference sequence). V was clipped by 2 bases and J by 6 bases, with 10 bases between them. CDR3 region: CAWSLRNDGYTF. DNA for the CDR3: TGTGCCTGGAGTCTCAGGAATGATGGCTACACCTTC.

This chain connects TRBV5-1 to TRBJ2-3; D call uncertain. The CDR3 is 13 amino acids. Trimming left V 0 bases short and J 4 bases short, with 6 bases between. CDR1 is SGHRS, CDR2 YFSETQ, per germline. The CDR3 is CASSLELPDTQYF. The CDR3 bases are TGCGCCAGCAGCTTGGAACTGCCAGATACGCAGTATTTT.

The chain carries TRBV19 and TRBJ2-1, with 16 bases lining up with TRBD2. The germline gives CDR1 LNHDA, CDR2 SQIVND (reference sequence). The CDR3 length is 16 residues. V gave up 6 bases and J gave up 7 bases; unmatched junction bases: 6. Written as DNA, the CDR3 is TGTGCCAGTAGGGGACTAGCGGGGGGGCCCCCGAATGAGCAGTTCTTC. It specifies CASRGLAGGPPNEQFF. Supplemented by reference TRBV19 and TRBJ2-1, the full variable domain reads DGGITQSPKYLFRKEGQNVTLSCEQNLNHDAMYWYRQDPGQGLRLIYYSQIVNDFQKGDIAEGYSVSREKKESFPLTVTSAQKNPTAFYLCASRGLAGGPPNEQFFGPGTRLTVL.

Points on this clone: This same CDR3 is encoded by further DNA sequences in the sample. The J gene is TRBJ1-3, the V gene TRBV7-9; D remains ambiguous. CDR1 SEHNR and CDR2 FQNEAQ come from the germline V gene (reference sequence). V shed 3 bases and J shed 0 bases, with 3 bases lying between them. This CDR3 is 13 amino acids long. CDR3 amino acids: CASSFRSGNTIYF. The CDR3 nucleotides are TGTGCCAGCAGCTTTCGCTCTGGAAACACCATATATTTT.

The CDR3: CASSDPRLAGETQYF. CDR3 sequence (DNA): TGTGCCAGCAGCGACCCCCGACTAGCTGGAGAGACCCAGTACTTC. The chain carries TRBV5-6 and TRBJ2-5; TRBD2 aligns across 7 bases. V lost 4 bases to trimming and J lost 4 bases; unmatched junction nucleotides: 10. Germline V gene data show CDR1 as SGHDT and CDR2 as YYEEEE. This CDR3 has 15 amino acids.

V gene TRBV20-1 combines with J gene TRBJ2-1; no reliable D call. The CDR3 has 11 amino acids. Trimming left V 3 bases short and J 4 bases short, with 4 bases between. Germline CDR1 reads DFQATT; CDR2 reads SNEGSKA (reference sequence). The CDR3, as DNA: TGCAGTGCTAGCTCGTACAATGAGCAGTTCTTC. Residues: CSASSYNEQFF.

The V and J genes are TRBV28 and TRBJ2-1, with TRBD2 matching 10 bases. CDR1 and CDR2 from the germline V gene are MDHEN and SYDVKM. The CDR3 loop spans 15 amino acids. V dropped 6 bases and J dropped 6; count of bases not matched to a gene: 8. The CDR3 bases are TGTGCCAGCAGCCCCTTCACTAGCGGGACCAATGAGCAGTTCTTC. This gives the protein CASSPFTSGTNEQFF.

The V gene is TRBV11-1, the J gene TRBJ2-7; possibly TRBD1 for D (6 bases). This CDR3 region has 14 residues. Germline loops: CDR1 SGHAT, CDR2 FQDESV (reference sequence). V lost 6 bases, J lost 3 bases, and 15 bases lay in between. The CDR3 is CASSRQDQSYEQYF. Written as DNA, the CDR3 is TGTGCCAGCAGTCGACAGGACCAAAGCTACGAGCAGTACTTC.

The chain recombines TRBV5-4 with TRBJ2-1; D ambiguous. Germline CDR1 is SGHNT and CDR2 is YYREEE (reference sequence). V lost 0 bases to trimming and J lost 10 bases, with 5 bases between them. The CDR3 length is 11 residues. CDR3 sequence: CASSLVDEQFF. CDR3 sequence (DNA): TGTGCCAGCAGCTTGGTCGACGAGCAGTTCTTC.

V usage is TRBV2 and J usage is TRBJ1-1; tentative D call: TRBD1 (6 bases). This CDR3 is built from 14 residues. CDR1 and CDR2 from the germline V gene are SNHLY and FYNNEI. V lost 7 bases to trimming and J lost 5 bases, with 17 bases between them. CDR3 bases: TGTGCCAGCAAAAGATGGCAGGGGAATACTGAAGCTTTCTTT. Its protein is CASKRWQGNTEAFF.

The chain combines TRBV7-8 with TRBJ1-1, with D possibly TRBD1 on 5 matching bases. The CDR3 is 15 residues long. Trimming stripped 3 bases from V and 5 bases from J, with 16 bases between. Germline-derived CDR1 and CDR2 are SGHVS and FQNEAQ. CDR3 in DNA: TGTGCCAGCAGCTTTGGGACGGCTCTGAGAACTGAAGCTTTCTTT. This translates into CASSFGTALRTEAFF.

This chain links TRBV6-5 with TRBJ1-2, with a tentative D call TRBD1 (5 bases). Trimming cost V 6 bases and J 2 bases, with 13 bases left between them. This CDR3 region has 14 residues. CDR1 and CDR2 (germline): MNHEY, SVGAGI. In DNA form, the CDR3 reads TGTGCCAGCAGGCCGGGGGTAGCCAACTATGGCTACACCTTC. This translates into CASRPGVANYGYTF.

This chain connects TRBV6-6 to TRBJ2-7; TRBD1 matches at 9 bases. V shed 3 bases and J 1 base; nucleotides not matched to a gene: 1. Germline CDR1 is MNHNY and CDR2 is SVGAGI (reference sequence). This CDR3 is built from 14 residues. CDR3 DNA sequence: TGTGCCAGCAGTTATGGACAGGGGTCCTACGAGCAGTACTTC. This encodes CASSYGQGSYEQYF.

The CDR3 protein is CASSPPEVGAVGYTF. The DNA for the CDR3 is TGTGCCAGCAGCCCACCCGAAGTAGGGGCGGTAGGCTACACCTTC. This sequence joins TRBV7-2 and TRBJ1-2, with D possibly being TRBD1 (5 bases). V lost 5 bases and J lost 8, with 21 bases in between. This CDR3 has 15 residues. Germline assignment: CDR1 SGHTA and CDR2 FQGNSA.

The rearrangement links TRBV6-1 to TRBJ2-7; D possibly corresponds to TRBD1 (6 bases). Looked up from germline, CDR1 is MNHNS and CDR2 is SASEGT. V was trimmed by 7 bases and J by 3 bases, leaving 13 bases between them. CDR3 length: 13 residues. CDR3 sequence reads: CASKGVGVYEQYF. The CDR3 bases are TGTGCCAGCAAGGGGGTGGGGGTCTACGAGCAGTACTTC.

A remark on this clone: Other DNA sequences in this specimen translate into the identical CDR3. The chain has TRBV2 and TRBJ1-1, with 7 bases fitting TRBD1. Trimming removed 6 bases from V and 4 bases from J; junction bases left unmatched: 5. The CDR3 is 13 residues long. CDR1 is SNHLY and CDR2 is FYNNEI in the germline V gene. The CDR3 here is CASSRQGSTEAFF. The CDR3 DNA reads as TGTGCCAGCAGCAGACAGGGAAGCACTGAAGCTTTCTTT.

The rearrangement joins TRBV27 to TRBJ1-2, with D possibly TRBD1 on 6 matching bases. Germline CDR1 and CDR2: MNHEY and SMNVEV (reference sequence). The ends were cut back, 4 bases at V and 4 bases at J, with 16 bases in the middle. The CDR3 runs to 15 residues. CDR3 amino acids: CASSSNQGRIYGYTF. Here the CDR3 DNA reads TGTGCCAGCAGTTCCAATCAGGGGCGCATCTATGGCTACACCTTC.

This chain uses TRBV5-4 with TRBJ2-7; no definite D call. The V and J ends lost 3 bases and 5 bases respectively, with 12 bases between them. The germline CDR1 and CDR2 sequences are SGHNT and YYREEE (reference sequence). The CDR3 totals 13 residues. The CDR3 DNA follows: TGTGCCAGCAGCTCAGAATTGAGGAACGAGCAGTACTTC. The encoded protein is CASSSELRNEQYF.

This chain connects TRBV5-4 to TRBJ2-6; D may correspond to TRBD1 or TRBD2 (5 bases each). V was pared by 0 bases and J by 6 bases, with 7 bases between. Germline loops: CDR1 SGHNT, CDR2 YYREEE (reference sequence). The length of the CDR3 is 14 residues. For the CDR3, the DNA is TGTGCCAGCAGCTTGGAGGGGACGGCCAACGTCCTGACTTTC. This translates into CASSLEGTANVLTF.

The chain carries TRBV5-1 and TRBJ2-7; a weak D match, TRBD2 (5 bases). V was clipped by 4 bases and J by 6 bases, with 20 bases between them. The CDR3 covers 15 residues. Germline lookup yields CDR1 SGHRS and CDR2 YFSETQ. The DNA for the CDR3 is TGCGCCAGCAGCGCAGCCAGTGGGAGCACTGGCGAGCAGTACTTC. Its protein product is CASSAASGSTGEQYF.

The chain has TRBV15 and TRBJ1-1; no clear D. The germline CDR1 and CDR2 sequences are LNHNV and YYDKDF (reference sequence). The CDR3 has 15 residues. V was clipped by 7 bases and J by 4 bases, with 19 bases between them. The CDR3 nucleotides are TGTGCCACCACCCCCGACCTCCGCCTGGGCACTGAAGCTTTCTTT. Protein product: CATTPDLRLGTEAFF. Complete variable domain (other parts from reference TRBV15 and TRBJ1-1): DAMVIQNPRYQVTQFGKPVTLSCSQTLNHNVMYWYQQKSSQAPKLLFHYYDKDFNNEADTPDNFQSRRPNTSFCFLDIRSPGLGDTAMYLCATTPDLRLGTEAFFGQGTRLTVV.

This chain uses TRBV18 with TRBJ2-7, with unresolved D. The CDR3 loop spans 18 amino acids. Trimming left V 0 bases short and J 0 bases short, with 18 bases between. The germline V gene has CDR1 KGHSH and CDR2 LQKENI. As DNA, the CDR3 is TGTGCCAGCTCACCACCGTACCAGGCAGGCGGCTCCTCCTACGAGCAGTACTTC. Encoded protein: CASSPPYQAGGSSYEQYF.

CDR3: CATNVGNEKLFF. The CDR3 bases are TGTGCCACCAACGTAGGGAATGAAAAACTGTTTTTT. The chain has TRBV28 and TRBJ1-4; D uncertain. CDR1 is MDHEN and CDR2 is SYDVKM in the germline V gene. The ends were cut back, 10 bases at V and 5 bases at J, with 11 bases in the middle. This CDR3 region has 12 residues.

This chain uses TRBV5-1 with TRBJ2-5; no reliable D call. The CDR3 has 15 residues. Germline lookup yields CDR1 SGHRS and CDR2 YFSETQ. Trimming removed 2 bases from V and 0 bases from J, with 11 bases in between. CDR3 in DNA: TGCGCCAGCAGCTTTCAGCATACTGACCAAGAGACCCAGTACTTC. Its protein product is CASSFQHTDQETQYF.